The 26 T cell receptor beta chains presented below share a single source sample, sequenced in a study of tumor-infiltrating lymphocytes in localized non-small cell lung cancer. Produced via immunoSEQ multiplex PCR; TCRdb's table is partial and in-frame only. Among 9,500 to 15,000 clones listed, 67% were seen once. The specimen sequenced was uninvolved lung tissue not adjacent to the tumor. The receptors were gathered from a human donor with non-small cell lung cancer.

DNA of the CDR3: TGTGCCAGCAGCGAACACCTAGGGGGGGTAGCGGGGGAGGCTGAGCAGTTCTTC. It translates to CASSEHLGGVAGEAEQFF. The chain carries TRBV9 and TRBJ2-1, with 9 bases lining up with TRBD2. Germline V gene lookup returns CDR1 SGDLS and CDR2 YYNGEE. V lost 3 bases, J lost 9 bases, and 19 bases stayed unmatched. The CDR3 totals 18 residues.

This clone was picked up a small number of times. This rearrangement joins TRBV19 to TRBJ2-1; D is uncertain. With 1 base removed from V and 6 bases from J, the gap between germline ends came to 13 bases. This CDR3 is built from 15 residues. Germline CDR1 and CDR2: LNHDA and SQIVND (reference sequence). The CDR3 nucleotides read TGTGCCAGTAGTATAGTAGCCCCCCCGGCCAATGAGCAGTTCTTC. Translation: CASSIVAPPANEQFF.

The chain has TRBV6-1 and TRBJ1-3; no clear D. Germline V gene sequence: CDR1 MNHNS, CDR2 SASEGT. The CDR3 covers 14 residues. Trimming stripped 4 bases from V and 7 bases from J, with 14 bases between. The CDR3 DNA reads as TGTGCCAGCAGTGCGACTCTGCCGGGGAACACCATATATTTT. This encodes CASSATLPGNTIYF.

The chain employs TRBV7-8 and TRBJ1-5; D ambiguous. CDR1 SGHVS and CDR2 FQNEAQ come from the germline V gene. V lost 0 bases to trimming and J lost 0 bases, with 9 bases between them. This CDR3 has 16 amino acids. In DNA, the CDR3 is TGTGCCAGCAGCTTAGCTCAGAGGGTTAGCAATCAGCCCCAGCATTTT. Translating gives CASSLAQRVSNQPQHF. The full variable domain, with the rest looked up from reference TRBV7-8 and TRBJ1-5, is GAGVSQSPRYKVAKRGQDVALRCDPISGHVSLFWYQQALGQGPEFLTYFQNEAQLDKSGLPSDRFFAERPEGSVSTLKIQRTQQEDSAVYLCASSLAQRVSNQPQHFGDGTRLSIL.

Concerning this clone itself: In the same sample, other DNA sequences code for this CDR3. CDR3 loop: CASSLAGSYNEQFF. The CDR3, as DNA: TGTGCCAGCAGCTTAGCAGGCTCCTACAATGAGCAGTTCTTC. This chain uses TRBV13 with TRBJ2-1; D is unresolved. Trimming removed 1 base at V and 0 bases at J, with 4 bases between. The germline V gene has CDR1 PRHDT and CDR2 FYEKMQ (reference sequence). CDR3 size: 14 residues.

This rearrangement joins TRBV29-1 to TRBJ2-5; D is undetermined. The CDR3 runs 10 residues. V gave up 4 bases and J gave up 5 bases, with 5 bases separating them. CDR1 is SQVTM, CDR2 ANQGSEA, per germline. Here the CDR3 reads CSVAWETQYF. In DNA form, the CDR3 reads TGCAGCGTTGCGTGGGAGACCCAGTACTTC.

V is TRBV2 and J is TRBJ1-2; TRBD1 might be the D (6 bases). V gave up 5 bases and J gave up 4 bases, with 14 bases separating them. CDR1 is SNHLY, CDR2 FYNNEI, per germline. The CDR3 sequence is 14 residues long. The CDR3 DNA is TGTGCCAGCAGTCGCGGACAGATCATCTATGGCTACACCTTC. Its translation is CASSRGQIIYGYTF. The full variable domain, in which reference TRBV2 and TRBJ1-2 provide the parts outside the CDR3, is EPEVTQTPSHQVTQMGQEVILRCVPISNHLYFYWYRQILGQKVEFLVSFYNNEISEKSEIFDDQFSVERPDGSNFTLKIRSTKLEDSAMYFCASSRGQIIYGYTFGSGTRLTVV.

J is TRBJ1-5 and V is TRBV30; D is unclear. Germline loops: CDR1 GTSNPN, CDR2 SVGIG (reference sequence). V lost 0 bases and J lost 4, with 13 bases in between. The CDR3 sequence is 15 residues long. The CDR3 nucleotides read TGTGCCTGGAGTGTAGAGTTTCGGTGGAATCAGCCCCAGCATTTT. Translation: CAWSVEFRWNQPQHF. Together with reference TRBV30 and TRBJ1-5, the CDR3 gives the full variable domain: SQTIHQWPATLVQPVGSPLSLECTVEGTSNPNLYWYRQAAGRGLQLLFYSVGIGQISSEVPQNLSASRPQDRQFILSSKKLLLSDSGFYLCAWSVEFRWNQPQHFGDGTRLSIL.

This clone was observed a handful of times. The chain uses TRBV5-5 and TRBJ2-3; D call uncertain. V was shortened by 3 bases and J by 5 bases, with 13 bases between the two germline ends. The CDR3 is 14 residues long. Germline values: CDR1 SGHKS, CDR2 YYEKEE (reference sequence). The CDR3 DNA follows: TGTGCCAGCAGCTGGGATCGACCCTTAGATACGCAGTATTTT. Protein sequence: CASSWDRPLDTQYF.

V gene TRBV6-1 combines with J gene TRBJ2-2; 12 bases map to TRBD1. There are 18 residues in the CDR3. Germline-derived CDR1 and CDR2 are MNHNS and SASEGT. The trim removed 6 bases at V and 7 bases at J, leaving 15 bases unmatched. CDR3 coding DNA: TGTGCCAGCAGGGAACTAAGAGGGACAGGGGGCGCGGGCGGGGAGCTGTTTTTT. Translated: CASRELRGTGGAGGELFF.

This chain joins TRBV7-2 and TRBJ1-1; D remains unclear. The germline V and J ends were trimmed by 4 bases and 1 base, with 22 bases remaining between them. This CDR3 comprises 18 residues. Germline CDR1 reads SGHTA; CDR2 reads FQGNSA. CDR3 residues: CASSSSLTVLLPNTEAFF. Here the CDR3 DNA reads TGTGCCAGCAGCTCGAGTCTTACGGTTTTGCTCCCGAACACTGAAGCTTTCTTT.

The chain joins TRBV4-3 to TRBJ2-7; D possibly corresponds to TRBD2 (6 bases). V shed 1 base and J shed 6 bases, with 16 bases lying between them. Germline CDR1 is LGHNA and CDR2 is YSLEER. This CDR3 comprises 15 residues. Here the CDR3 DNA reads TGCGCCAGCAGCCAAGCGGGGAGTATCGGGGGCGAGCAGTACTTC. Residues: CASSQAGSIGGEQYF.

This clone was detected only a few times. The CDR3 bases are TGTGCCAGCAGACTTCTAGCGGGAGGTAGTTATACCGGGGAGCTGTTTTTT. The encoded protein is CASRLLAGGSYTGELFF. The chain couples TRBV7-2 to TRBJ2-2; 11 bases line up with TRBD2. The CDR3 runs to 17 residues. J was trimmed by 5 bases and V by 6 bases; bases with no gene match: 11. The germline V gene has CDR1 SGHTA and CDR2 FQGNSA.

This chain connects TRBV27 to TRBJ2-7, with TRBD1 matching 8 bases. Per germline, CDR1 MNHEY and CDR2 SMNVEV (reference sequence). V trimming: 5 bases; J trimming: 2 bases; junction bases outside the gene matches: 20. This CDR3 comprises 19 residues. The CDR3 sequence: CASSRDRPFEGKEPYEQYF. CDR3 DNA: TGTGCCAGCAGTCGGGACAGGCCCTTTGAGGGGAAAGAGCCCTACGAGCAGTACTTC.

This clone has more than one count but fewer than ten. The chain links TRBV7-9 to TRBJ2-7; TRBD2 matches at 11 bases. The CDR3 spans 15 residues. Germline V gives CDR1 SEHNR, CDR2 FQNEAQ (reference sequence). Trimming at V came to 4 bases and at J to 5 bases, leaving 7 bases not matched to a gene. CDR3: CASSSQLAGAHEQYF. The CDR3 DNA reads as TGTGCCAGCAGCTCACAACTAGCGGGAGCTCACGAGCAGTACTTC.

CDR3 loop: CASSLGTVGTGELFF. CDR3 in DNA: TGCGCCAGCAGCTTGGGGACAGTAGGCACCGGGGAGCTGTTTTTT. This chain connects TRBV5-1 to TRBJ2-2; D may be TRBD1 (6 bases). Trimming left V 0 bases short and J 4 bases short, with 10 bases between. This CDR3 spans 15 amino acids. CDR1 is SGHRS and CDR2 is YFSETQ in the germline V gene.

This clone showed up just once. This chain uses TRBV10-3 with TRBJ2-5; D unclear. The CDR3 contains 16 residues. V gave up 4 bases and J gave up 0 bases, with 15 bases separating them. CDR1 is ENHRY, CDR2 SYGVKD, per germline. CDR3 in DNA: TGTGCCATCAGTGCCGGCGTGGTACCAAACCAAGAGACCCAGTACTTC. Translation: CAISAGVVPNQETQYF.

The V gene is TRBV4-3, the J gene TRBJ2-7; D not resolved. Trimming took 3 bases from V and 1 from J, leaving 10 bases between them. The germline gives CDR1 LGHNA, CDR2 YSLEER. The CDR3 is 14 amino acids. CDR3 DNA: TGCGCCAGCAGCCAGACTTGGTCGTCCTACGAGCAGTACTTC. Translating gives CASSQTWSSYEQYF.

This clone was counted once. The rearrangement uses TRBV4-1 and TRBJ2-5; D not certain. CDR3 size: 16 residues. V dropped 5 bases and J dropped 0 bases, with 16 bases sitting between them. CDR1 is MGHRA, CDR2 YSYEKL, per germline. The CDR3 loop reads CASSADLKRYQETQYF. CDR3 DNA sequence: TGCGCCAGCAGCGCCGACCTTAAGAGGTACCAAGAGACCCAGTACTTC.

V is TRBV29-1 and J is TRBJ2-5; possible D gene TRBD1, 6 bases. The V gene lost 5 bases and the J gene lost 1 base, with 8 bases spanning the gap. CDR1 and CDR2 (germline): SQVTM, ANQGSEA. The CDR3 loop spans 12 amino acids. Written as DNA, the CDR3 is TGCAGCGTTAGACAGGCCCAAGAGACCCAGTACTTC. This encodes CSVRQAQETQYF.

This chain joins TRBV10-3 and TRBJ2-1; 10 bases map to TRBD1. J lost 2 bases, V lost 2 bases, and 6 bases had no gene match. The CDR3 loop spans 17 amino acids. CDR1 is ENHRY and CDR2 is SYGVKD in the germline V gene. The CDR3 spells CAISEVRGTGAYNEQFF. CDR3 coding DNA: TGTGCCATCAGTGAGGTACGCGGGACAGGGGCCTACAATGAGCAGTTCTTC.

The V gene is TRBV5-1, the J gene TRBJ1-4; D gene uncertain. Germline lookup yields CDR1 SGHRS and CDR2 YFSETQ. The CDR3 extends over 15 amino acids. With 0 bases removed from V and 2 bases from J, the gap between germline ends came to 8 bases. The CDR3 sequence is CASSLGAGTNEKLFF. CDR3 sequence (DNA): TGCGCCAGCAGCTTGGGCGCGGGGACTAATGAAAAACTGTTTTTT.

The chain carries TRBV6-1 and TRBJ2-5; D ambiguous. V gave up 10 bases and J gave up 7 bases, with 10 bases separating them. The CDR3 is 10 residues long. CDR1 is MNHNS, CDR2 SASEGT, per germline. CDR3 in amino acids: CATRSGTQYF. CDR3 nucleotides: TGTGCCACACGTTCGGGGACCCAGTACTTC.

J is TRBJ2-1 and V is TRBV20-1; no definite D call. This CDR3 spans 11 amino acids. V lost 5 bases and J 7 bases, leaving 9 bases between the germline ends. In germline, CDR1 is DFQATT, CDR2 SNEGSKA (reference sequence). CDR3 nucleotide sequence: TGCAGTGCTCGAGCGAGAAATGAGCAGTTCTTC. It translates to CSARARNEQFF.

This clone was recorded a few times. The chain has TRBV10-3 and TRBJ2-7; D is perhaps TRBD1 (6 bases). V shed 6 bases and J shed 0 bases, with 12 bases lying between them. Looked up from germline, CDR1 is ENHRY and CDR2 is SYGVKD. The CDR3 has 14 residues. CDR3 in DNA: TGTGCCATCAGCCCTTCGGGACACTCCTACGAGCAGTACTTC. Translated: CAISPSGHSYEQYF.

The genes are TRBV7-2 and TRBJ2-3; 16 bases map to TRBD2. The V segment lost 6 bases and the J segment 5 bases; nucleotides outside the gene matches: 11. The CDR3 extends over 18 amino acids. Germline CDR1 and CDR2: SGHTA and FQGNSA. CDR3 in DNA: TGTGCCAGCAGTCAAACCGGGACTAGCGGGGGGGTCGGAGATACGCAGTATTTT. Translation gives CASSQTGTSGGVGDTQYF.